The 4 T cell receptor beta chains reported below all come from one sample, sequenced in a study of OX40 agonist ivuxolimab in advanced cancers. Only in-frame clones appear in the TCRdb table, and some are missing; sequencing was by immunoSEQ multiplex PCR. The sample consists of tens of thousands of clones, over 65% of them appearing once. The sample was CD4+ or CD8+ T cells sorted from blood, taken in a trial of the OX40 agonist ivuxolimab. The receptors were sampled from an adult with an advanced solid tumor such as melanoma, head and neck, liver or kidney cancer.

This CDR3 reads CSVVGTANTGELFF. For the CDR3, the DNA is TGCAGCGTTGTCGGGACAGCGAACACCGGGGAGCTGTTTTTT. The chain employs TRBV29-1 and TRBJ2-2; 7 positions agree with TRBD1. Germline V gives CDR1 SQVTM, CDR2 ANQGSEA. The CDR3 spans 14 residues. With V trimmed by 4 bases and J by 0 bases, 2 bases remained unmatched.

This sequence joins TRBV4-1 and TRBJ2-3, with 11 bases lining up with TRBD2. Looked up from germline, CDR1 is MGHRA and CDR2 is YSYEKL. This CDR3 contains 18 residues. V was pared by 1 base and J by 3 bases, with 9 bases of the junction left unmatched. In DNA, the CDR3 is TGCGCCAGCAGCCAAGGTTTCCTACTAGCGGGGGATACAGATACGCAGTATTTT. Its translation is CASSQGFLLAGDTDTQYF.

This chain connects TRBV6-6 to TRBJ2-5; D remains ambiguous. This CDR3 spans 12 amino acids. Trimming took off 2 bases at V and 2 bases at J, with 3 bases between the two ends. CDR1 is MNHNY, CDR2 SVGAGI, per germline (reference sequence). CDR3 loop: CASSYGQETQYF. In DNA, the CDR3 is TGTGCCAGCAGTTACGGGCAAGAGACCCAGTACTTC.

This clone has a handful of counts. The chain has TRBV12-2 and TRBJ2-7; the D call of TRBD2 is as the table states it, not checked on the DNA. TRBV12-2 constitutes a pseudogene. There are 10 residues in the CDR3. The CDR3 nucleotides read TGTGCAAGTTCTTACTACGAGCAGTACTTC. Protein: CASSYYEQYF.